These 6 T cell receptor beta chains were sequenced from one sample in a study of persistence of HIV-infected CD4 T cells. The antigens of these receptors remain unknown. Cells were stimulated with CMV-infected fibroblast lysates at roughly 9.1 ug/mL. CD40L-negative CD69-negative CD45RO-high memory CD4+ T cells were sorted as populations depleted of antigen-responding cells. This was the immunoSEQ version 4 assay in survey mode. Assay used: immunoSEQ multiplex PCR; TCRdb lists only in-frame clones, some missing. The table includes about 37,000 clones, around 80% detected once. Sequenced material: CD4+ T cells sorted from PBMCs after 18-hour stimulation, taken from a patient who received antiretroviral therapy. The receptors here all came from an adult man with HIV who was CMV-seropositive.

This rearrangement joins TRBV2 to TRBJ2-2; TRBD2 agrees at 7 bases. With V trimmed by 0 bases and J by 0 bases, 4 bases remained unmatched. Germline CDR1 and CDR2: SNHLY and FYNNEI. The CDR3 is 17 residues long. The CDR3 DNA follows: TGTGCCAGCAGTGAAGCGCTGGGGGGGGCGAACACCGGGGAGCTGTTTTTT. This sequence encodes CASSEALGGANTGELFF.

This clone turned up a few times. V gene TRBV28 combines with J gene TRBJ2-2; weak D call: TRBD1 (6 bases). The CDR3 spans 15 residues. Germline assignment: CDR1 MDHEN and CDR2 SYDVKM. V dropped 4 bases and J dropped 2 bases, with 11 bases sitting between them. The DNA for the CDR3 is TGTGCCAGCAGTTCCGGACAGATTAACACCGGGGAGCTGTTTTTT. This encodes CASSSGQINTGELFF.

The DNA of the CDR3 is TGTGCCAGCTCAGACGGGGGACGGCCGGCCCAAAATGAAAAACTGTTTTTT. It yields the protein CASSDGGRPAQNEKLFF. The V gene is TRBV18, the J gene TRBJ1-4, with a possible D match to TRBD1 (5 bases). Germline V gene data show CDR1 as KGHSH and CDR2 as LQKENI. This CDR3 contains 17 residues. The V and J ends lost 5 bases and 5 bases respectively, with 21 bases between them.

This chain links TRBV9 with TRBJ1-5; weak D call: TRBD1 (5 bases). This CDR3 is 17 amino acids long. The V and J ends lost 2 bases and 2 bases respectively, with 17 bases between them. Germline CDR1 SGDLS, CDR2 YYNGEE. DNA for the CDR3: TGTGCCAGCAGCGTGCTTCGAGGGGCGCGGGGCAATCAGCCCCAGCATTTT. Encoded protein: CASSVLRGARGNQPQHF.

In its sample, this clone was seen a few times. The chain uses TRBV9 and TRBJ1-4; 7 nucleotides line up with TRBD1. Germline CDR1 is SGDLS and CDR2 is YYNGEE. The junction had 2 bases not matched to a gene; V was cut back by 3 bases and J by 0 bases. CDR3 size: 15 residues. The CDR3 DNA reads TGTGCCAGCAGCGCCGGGACAGCAACTAATGAAAAACTGTTTTTT. Translation: CASSAGTATNEKLFF.

This clone is deemed medium-sized. The chain combines TRBV10-3 with TRBJ2-7; maybe TRBD1 (6 bases). Between the trimmed V and J ends, which lost 3 bases and 1 base, there was a span of 16 bases. The CDR3 extends over 16 amino acids. Germline lookup yields CDR1 ENHRY and CDR2 SYGVKD. The CDR3 DNA follows: TGTGCCATCAGTGATACCGACAGGTCCGGGTCCTACGAGCAGTACTTC. As protein: CAISDTDRSGSYEQYF.